Detailed here is one T cell receptor beta chain. Its antigen is unknown. CDR1 is MDHEN and CDR2 is SYDVKM in the germline V gene. Deletions cut 6 bases from V and 2 bases from J, with 17 bases between. The CDR3 spans 16 residues. The data were obtained in a study of cytomegalovirus exposure and HLA in healthy donors. Study results and caveats: The listing of 150 or so TCR beta chains classed them as cytomegalovirus-associated. In a later analysis, several top co-occurrence clusters appeared linked to parvovirus B19, influenza, CMV and Epstein-Barr virus. Later examination showed HLA-associated TCR beta chains had greater clonal expansion than equally common others.

All donors participated as healthy donors of bone marrow. A multiplex PCR was run with 60 Vbeta primers and 13 Jbeta primers. The assay was immunoSEQ multiplex PCR, and TCRdb's table has in-frame clones only and misses some. The data contain 200,000 to 250,000 clones, about 78% of them singletons. The chain employs TRBV28 and TRBJ2-4; maybe TRBD1 (5 bases). Material: PBMCs. This sequence originates from a male donor in good health and CMV-seronegative. The CDR3: CASSEPDNGPKNIQYF. The DNA of the CDR3 is TGTGCCAGCAGCGAGCCGGACAATGGGCCCAAAAACATTCAGTACTTC.